This TCR beta chain was documented in a study of T cell changes during pregnancy in multiple sclerosis. This clone occurred once. The assay was immunoSEQ multiplex PCR, and TCRdb's table has in-frame clones only and misses some. The sample comprises roughly 97,000 clones, 90% of which are singletons, and approximately 0.76% rests with the top ten. The origin of this receptor is a female donor in good health, enrolled as a control in a pregnancy study. The specimen was peripheral blood, collected in the second trimester of pregnancy.

CDR3 DNA sequence: TGTGCCAGCAGCTTGCTGGGACAGCCCACCATGAACACTGAAGCTTTCTTT. Translation gives CASSLLGQPTMNTEAFF. V gene TRBV5-6 combines with J gene TRBJ1-1; 7 bases map to TRBD1. Germline V gene lookup returns CDR1 SGHDT and CDR2 YYEEEE. There are 17 residues in the CDR3. V shed 1 base, J shed 0 bases, and the junction held 9 bases outside the gene matches.